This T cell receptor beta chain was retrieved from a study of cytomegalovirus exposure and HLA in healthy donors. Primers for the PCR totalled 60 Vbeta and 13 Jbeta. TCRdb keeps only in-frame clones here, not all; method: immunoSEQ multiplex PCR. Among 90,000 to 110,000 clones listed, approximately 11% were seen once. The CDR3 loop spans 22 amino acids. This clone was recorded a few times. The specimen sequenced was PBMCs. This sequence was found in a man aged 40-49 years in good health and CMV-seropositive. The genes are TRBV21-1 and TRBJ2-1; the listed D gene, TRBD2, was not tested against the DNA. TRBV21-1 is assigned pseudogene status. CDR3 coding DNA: TGTGCCAGCAGCCCCCAATCACGGAGACTAGCGGGAGGGCCTGGGGAATGGAATGAGCAGTTCTTC. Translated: CASSPQSRRLAGGPGEWNEQFF.